The rows below give T cell receptor beta chains drawn from one sample of a study of human T cells and chemical hapten exposure. TCRdb reprocessed the RACE reads with MiXCR, giving one entry per CDR3 protein. The sample carries about 120,000 distinct CDR3 sequences, roughly an eighth recorded once. Material: whole blood, obtained in connection with sensitization to the hapten diphenylcyclopropenone (DPC). The origin of the receptors is a woman between 50 and 59 years old with alopecia areata. Some clones in this sample may be carry-over from other donors' samples. Each CDR3 is given with its conserved first and last residue. A D gene is named only where the DNA matches it firmly. Size is stated for part of the rows, as once, few or many counts, or as a class when the clone is expanded.

V	J	D	size	CDR3	DNA
TRBV29-1	TRBJ1-4	-	few	CSVVWGSQGKLFF	TGCAGCGTCGTCTGGGGCTCACAAGGAAAACTGTTTTTT
TRBV6-6	TRBJ1-2	TRBD1	-	CASSYSNDGDRVTF	TGTGCCAGCAGTTACTCGAACGACGGGGACAGGGTAACCTTC
TRBV12-3/TRBV12-4	TRBJ1-5	TRBD1	many	CASSPGQGSQPQHF	TGTGCCAGCAGTCCTGGACAGGGGAGTCAGCCCCAGCATTTT
TRBV5-1	TRBJ1-5	-	few	CASSLEMGGLNQPQHF	TGCGCCAGCAGCTTGGAAATGGGAGGGCTCAATCAGCCCCAGCATTTT
TRBV15	TRBJ1-5	-	few	CATQRGRDQPQHF	TGTGCCACCCAGCGCGGGCGAGATCAGCCCCAGCATTTT
TRBV27	TRBJ2-1	-	-	CASSLRATGGAAYEQFF	TGTGCCAGCAGTTTGCGGGCCACCGGGGGAGCGGCTTATGAGCAGTTCTTC
TRBV24-1	TRBJ2-4	TRBD1	-	CATSARGLAKNIQYF	TGTGCCACCAGTGCTAGGGGGCTAGCCAAAAACATTCAGTACTTC
TRBV24-1	TRBJ2-1	TRBD2	-	CATTPGLAGDNEQFF	TGTGCCACCACTCCCGGACTAGCGGGAGACAATGAGCAGTTCTTC
TRBV29-1	TRBJ1-1	TRBD1	many	CSVNRGRDTEAFF	TGCAGCGTAAACAGGGGGCGCGACACTGAAGCTTTCTTT
TRBV2	TRBJ2-3	-	many	CASSEADTQYF	TGTGCCAGCAGTGAGGCAGATACGCAGTATTTT